A selection of T cell receptor beta chains follows, all from one sample in a study of PD-1 blockade in classical Hodgkin lymphoma. TCRdb's table, derived via immunoSEQ multiplex PCR, lists solely in-frame clones and lacks some. Of 20,000 to 25,000 clones listed, about 64% are singletons. Sequencing was performed on peripheral blood mononuclear cells (PBMCs), taken at baseline. The receptors here all came from a human donor with classical Hodgkin lymphoma. Each CDR3 is given with its conserved first and last residue. D genes are given only for firm matches.

d_call: TRBD1
j_call: TRBJ1-5
v_call: TRBV19
cdr3_aa: CASSPTGDSPYSQHF

d_call: TRBD2
j_call: TRBJ2-3
v_call: TRBV19
cdr3_aa: CASSPSSGGATDTQYF

d_call: TRBD2
j_call: TRBJ2-3
v_call: TRBV4-2
cdr3_aa: CASSQDWAGTSGTDTQYF

d_call: -
j_call: TRBJ2-7
v_call: TRBV27
cdr3_aa: CASTTNPTGRYEQYF

d_call: TRBD1
j_call: TRBJ1-2
v_call: TRBV6-1
cdr3_aa: CASSEHPARTGGADYGYTF

d_call: -
j_call: TRBJ2-4
v_call: TRBV30
cdr3_aa: CAWSGGAKNIQYF

d_call: -
j_call: TRBJ1-1
v_call: TRBV28
cdr3_aa: CASSPSGRLGTEAFF

d_call: -
j_call: TRBJ2-3
v_call: TRBV7-2
cdr3_aa: CASRVWRAFTDTQYF

d_call: -
j_call: TRBJ2-3
v_call: TRBV19
cdr3_aa: CASSIADSTDTQYF

d_call: -
j_call: TRBJ2-7
v_call: TRBV5-6
cdr3_aa: CASTLGGQRIYEQYF

d_call: -
j_call: TRBJ1-1
v_call: TRBV30
cdr3_aa: CAWSVLAEAFF

d_call: TRBD1
j_call: TRBJ2-3
v_call: TRBV19
cdr3_aa: CASSFGQGSLDTQYF

d_call: -
j_call: TRBJ1-5
v_call: TRBV6-5
cdr3_aa: CASSPVQGSNQPQHF

d_call: TRBD1
j_call: TRBJ2-7
v_call: TRBV27
cdr3_aa: CASSLFNPRTGAYEQYF

d_call: -
j_call: TRBJ2-7
v_call: TRBV19
cdr3_aa: CASSIVEGRGEQYF

d_call: -
j_call: TRBJ2-5
v_call: TRBV19
cdr3_aa: CASSHSQETQYF

d_call: -
j_call: TRBJ1-6
v_call: TRBV9
cdr3_aa: CASSLEGGRNSPLHF

d_call: -
j_call: TRBJ2-1
v_call: TRBV11-2
cdr3_aa: CASSLWGRENEQFF

d_call: TRBD1
j_call: TRBJ1-5
v_call: TRBV2
cdr3_aa: CASRSGGYSNQPQHF

d_call: TRBD2
j_call: TRBJ2-1
v_call: TRBV2
cdr3_aa: CASGRERSYNEQFF

d_call: TRBD2
j_call: TRBJ2-2
v_call: TRBV19
cdr3_aa: CASSTGGLANGIGELFF

d_call: TRBD1
j_call: TRBJ1-2
v_call: TRBV7-2
cdr3_aa: CASSPLNRGQSYGYTF

d_call: -
j_call: TRBJ2-5
v_call: TRBV19
cdr3_aa: CASAAGRGRPQETQYF

d_call: -
j_call: TRBJ1-5
v_call: TRBV10-3
cdr3_aa: CAISRDGRLDQPQHF

d_call: TRBD1
j_call: TRBJ2-7
v_call: TRBV6-5
cdr3_aa: CASSYLPGQGKAEQYF

d_call: -
j_call: TRBJ1-4
v_call: TRBV10-3
cdr3_aa: CAINRERGEKLFF

d_call: -
j_call: TRBJ2-5
v_call: TRBV2
cdr3_aa: CASSFAGTQQETQYF

d_call: -
j_call: TRBJ1-3
v_call: TRBV4-2
cdr3_aa: CASSLPGGAGNTIYF

d_call: -
j_call: TRBJ2-7
v_call: TRBV28
cdr3_aa: CASSPVGITYEQYF

d_call: -
j_call: TRBJ2-2
v_call: TRBV5-4
cdr3_aa: CASSLAQRANTGELFF

d_call: -
j_call: TRBJ2-2
v_call: TRBV2
cdr3_aa: CASRGQGGGELFF

d_call: -
j_call: TRBJ1-1
v_call: TRBV5-5
cdr3_aa: CASSSRAMNTEAFF

d_call: -
j_call: TRBJ1-5
v_call: TRBV28
cdr3_aa: CASRGLIHQPQHF

d_call: -
j_call: TRBJ2-7
v_call: TRBV5-1
cdr3_aa: CASSLAAGMTYEQYF

d_call: TRBD1
j_call: TRBJ2-6
v_call: TRBV4-1
cdr3_aa: CASSQDRTGGTNVLTF

d_call: -
j_call: TRBJ1-2
v_call: TRBV28
cdr3_aa: CASRPVTVAYGYTF

d_call: -
j_call: TRBJ1-2
v_call: TRBV9
cdr3_aa: CASSESRWGGRGYTF

d_call: -
j_call: TRBJ1-2
v_call: TRBV28
cdr3_aa: CASIIGLGRNYGYTF

d_call: -
j_call: TRBJ1-6
v_call: TRBV19
cdr3_aa: CASSIEYEGSPLHF

d_call: -
j_call: TRBJ2-5
v_call: TRBV6-1
cdr3_aa: CASSDLVAGTRAQYF

d_call: -
j_call: TRBJ1-4
v_call: TRBV4-3
cdr3_aa: CASSQYRFSNEKLFF

d_call: TRBD2
j_call: TRBJ2-3
v_call: TRBV4-1
cdr3_aa: CASSYLAGNTDTQYF

d_call: -
j_call: TRBJ2-1
v_call: TRBV4-2
cdr3_aa: CASSQVQGGGYNEQFF

d_call: TRBD1
j_call: TRBJ1-4
v_call: TRBV28
cdr3_aa: CASSSLQGGTEKLFF

d_call: -
j_call: TRBJ2-7
v_call: TRBV7-2
cdr3_aa: CASSESLEEKQYF

d_call: -
j_call: TRBJ1-1
v_call: TRBV5-4
cdr3_aa: CASSQGPPKGDTEAFF

d_call: TRBD1
j_call: TRBJ1-2
v_call: TRBV30
cdr3_aa: CAWSWGTVDGYTF

d_call: -
j_call: TRBJ2-7
v_call: TRBV5-1
cdr3_aa: CASSLASLHEQYF

d_call: TRBD1
j_call: TRBJ1-5
v_call: TRBV6-6
cdr3_aa: CASSYAQGAMTQPQHF

d_call: -
j_call: TRBJ1-2
v_call: TRBV9
cdr3_aa: CASSFDVGGGYGYTF

d_call: -
j_call: TRBJ2-4
v_call: TRBV7-2
cdr3_aa: CASSLAGFLDIQYF

d_call: TRBD2
j_call: TRBJ2-3
v_call: TRBV30
cdr3_aa: CAWSQGASGGPTDTQYF

d_call: -
j_call: TRBJ1-1
v_call: TRBV6-6
cdr3_aa: CASSYSIGQKNTEAFF